This is a list of T cell receptor beta chains from one sample in a study of cytomegalovirus exposure and HLA in healthy donors. Method: immunoSEQ multiplex PCR; TCRdb's copy keeps in-frame clones and lacks some. The repertoire has some 200,000 clones, roughly four fifths of them found once; the top ten carry 0.5% to 0.7%. Sequencing was done on a sample of PBMCs. Source of these receptors: a woman between 40 and 55 years old in good health and CMV-seronegative. CDR3s include the opening cysteine and the closing phenylalanine or tryptophan. The order of the fields is clone size, V gene, J gene, CDR3 protein. Expanded clones get a size class; other rows say once, few or many, or leave the size out.

>-|TRBV9|TRBJ2-5
CASSAMGAGETQYF
>-|TRBV27|TRBJ1-1
CASSLTGFTEAFF
>-|TRBV9|TRBJ2-1
CASSVGGARVLNEQFF
>-|TRBV19|TRBJ1-5
CASSAGTNSNQPQHF
>-|TRBV5-1|TRBJ2-1
CASSFLQRGLGEQFF
>-|TRBV28|TRBJ1-1
CASSTLWGQGRRNTEAFF
>-|TRBV30|TRBJ2-7
CACGKGNPTYEQYF
>-|TRBV28|TRBJ2-3
CASSSPLGLADTDTQYF
>-|TRBV19|TRBJ2-5
CASSLDRAVETQYF
>-|TRBV2|TRBJ1-5
CASGGRTQHF
>-|TRBV9|TRBJ1-1
CASSVEVGSGTEAFF
>-|TRBV5-4|TRBJ1-6
CASSIRGSGSPLHF
>-|TRBV12-5|TRBJ2-5
CASGPDRGGPTYF
>few|TRBV6-5|TRBJ1-5
CASSYGSGDQPQHF
>-|TRBV7-9|TRBJ2-5
CASSLAVAGETQYF
>few|TRBV5-6|TRBJ2-5
CASRGLQETQYF
>-|TRBV6-5|TRBJ2-5
CASRERGDQETQYF
>-|TRBV7-7|TRBJ2-1
CASSFRTAPLSEQFF
>-|TRBV7-7|TRBJ2-5
CASSLGQVTETQYF
>-|TRBV6-5|TRBJ1-2
CASSFLQGYRGYTF
>-|TRBV21-1|TRBJ1-5
CASSNTGLWGQPQHF
>-|TRBV28|TRBJ1-1
CASSSPRETDTEAFF
>few|TRBV29-1|TRBJ2-7
CSVEGDWTTREQYF
>-|TRBV4-2|TRBJ2-7
CASSSAGTGHYEQYF
>-|TRBV2|TRBJ1-1
CASSSGLRGAFF
>once|TRBV5-6|TRBJ1-2
CASSGLTGRLSPGGYTF
>once|TRBV6-1|TRBJ2-3
CASPPESTDTQYF
>-|TRBV9|TRBJ1-3
CASKSFGNTIYF
>-|TRBV9|TRBJ1-1
CASSVDPGSMNTEAFF
>-|TRBV28|TRBJ1-4
CASSLDRLEKLFF
>-|TRBV5-1|TRBJ2-5
CASSLDPHRVGETQYF
>-|TRBV7-9|TRBJ2-3
CASSVLQGQAFTSTDTQYF
>-|TRBV13|TRBJ2-6
CASSSRGAGANVLTF
>once|TRBV4-2|TRBJ1-3
CASSHDLSSGNTIYF
>-|TRBV6-6|TRBJ1-4
CASNREYGEKLFF
>-|TRBV4-1|TRBJ2-3
CASSQSITSGGDTQYF
>-|TRBV18|TRBJ1-1
CASSPGQGLLNTEAFF
>-|TRBV5-1|TRBJ2-5
CASSLGTSGGAKETQYF
>-|TRBV30|TRBJ1-1
CAWGGGVTEAFF
>-|TRBV7-3|TRBJ2-1
CASSLHPTSPNEQFF
>-|TRBV5-6|TRBJ1-6
CASSLESGEGGSPLHF
>-|TRBV7-6|TRBJ2-2
CASSSRGNTGELFF
>once|TRBV6-6|TRBJ1-2
CASSYSRDSLNYGYTF
>few|TRBV4-1|TRBJ2-7
CASSQDRQSEQYF
>-|TRBV6-4|TRBJ1-5
CASSDSAGGINQPQHF
>few|TRBV29-1|TRBJ1-1
CSVQGGTEAFF
>-|TRBV9|TRBJ2-1
CASSQRGGPPYNEQFF
>-|TRBV6-1|TRBJ1-1
CASPARDSRGAFF
>-|TRBV28|TRBJ1-1
CASSPRGRQGHTEAFF
>-|TRBV9|TRBJ2-3
CASSVASGLTDTQYF
>-|TRBV4-2|TRBJ2-7
CASSQGGSVSYEQYF
>-|TRBV5-1|TRBJ2-3
CASSPGTSGTTDTQYF
>-|TRBV9|TRBJ1-4
CASSPGTGALHTNEKLFF
>-|TRBV7-3|TRBJ2-3
CASSLLAGGTDTQYF
>-|TRBV5-1|TRBJ1-1
CASMGRGGNTEAFF
>-|TRBV7-9|TRBJ2-1
CASSKRQGFYNEQFF
>-|TRBV7-9|TRBJ2-5
CASSLIVSNLYQETQYF
>-|TRBV7-2|TRBJ1-6
CASSFRGQANSPLHF
>-|TRBV25-1|TRBJ1-6
CASSELSDNSPLHF
>-|TRBV6-6|TRBJ2-1
CASSNQQGGPYNEQFF